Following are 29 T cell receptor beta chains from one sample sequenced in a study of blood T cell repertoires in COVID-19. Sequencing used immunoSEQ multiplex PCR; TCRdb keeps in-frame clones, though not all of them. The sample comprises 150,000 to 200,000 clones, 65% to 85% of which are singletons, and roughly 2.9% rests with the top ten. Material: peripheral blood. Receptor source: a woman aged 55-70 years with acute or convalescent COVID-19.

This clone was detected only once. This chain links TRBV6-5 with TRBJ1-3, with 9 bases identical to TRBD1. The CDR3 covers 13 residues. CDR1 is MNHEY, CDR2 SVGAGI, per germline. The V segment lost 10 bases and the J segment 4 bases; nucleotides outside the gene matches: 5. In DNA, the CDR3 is TGTGCCATCATGGGACAGGGCGGAAACACCATATATTTT. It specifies CAIMGQGGNTIYF.

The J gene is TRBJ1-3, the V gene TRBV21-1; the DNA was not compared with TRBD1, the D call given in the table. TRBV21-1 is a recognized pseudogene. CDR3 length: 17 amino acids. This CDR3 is CASSKGMTGTGGNTIYF. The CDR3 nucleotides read TGTGCCAGCAGCAAGGGGATGACAGGGACAGGTGGAAACACCATATATTTT.

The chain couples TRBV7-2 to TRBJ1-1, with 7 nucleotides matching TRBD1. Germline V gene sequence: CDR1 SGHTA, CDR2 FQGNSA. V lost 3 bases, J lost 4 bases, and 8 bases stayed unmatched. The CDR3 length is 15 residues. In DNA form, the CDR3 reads TGTGCCAGCAGCTTCTCCAGGGGGGCTACCACTGAAGCTTTCTTT. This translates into CASSFSRGATTEAFF.

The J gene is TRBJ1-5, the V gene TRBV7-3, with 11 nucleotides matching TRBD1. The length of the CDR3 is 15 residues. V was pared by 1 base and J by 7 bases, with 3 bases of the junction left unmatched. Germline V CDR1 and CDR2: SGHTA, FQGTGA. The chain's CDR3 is CASSLKGTGGQPQHF. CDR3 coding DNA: TGTGCCAGCAGCTTAAAAGGGACAGGGGGGCAGCCCCAGCATTTT.

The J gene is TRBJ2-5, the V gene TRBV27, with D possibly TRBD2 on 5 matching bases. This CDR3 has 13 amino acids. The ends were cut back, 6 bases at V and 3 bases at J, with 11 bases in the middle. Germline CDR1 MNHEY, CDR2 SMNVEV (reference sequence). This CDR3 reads CASSRTQKETQYF. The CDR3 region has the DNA TGTGCCAGCAGCCGGACTCAGAAAGAGACCCAGTACTTC.

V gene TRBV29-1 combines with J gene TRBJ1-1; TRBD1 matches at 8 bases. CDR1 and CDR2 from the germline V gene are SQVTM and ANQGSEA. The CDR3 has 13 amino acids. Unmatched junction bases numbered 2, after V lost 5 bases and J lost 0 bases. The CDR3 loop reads CSVHRGVNTEAFF. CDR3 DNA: TGCAGCGTTCACAGGGGGGTGAACACTGAAGCTTTCTTT. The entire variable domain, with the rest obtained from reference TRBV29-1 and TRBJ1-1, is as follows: SAVISQKPSRDICQRGTSLTIQCQVDSQVTMMFWYRQQPGQSLTLIATANQGSEATYESGFVIDKFPISRPNLTFSTLTVSNMSPEDSSIYLCSVHRGVNTEAFFGQGTRLTVV.

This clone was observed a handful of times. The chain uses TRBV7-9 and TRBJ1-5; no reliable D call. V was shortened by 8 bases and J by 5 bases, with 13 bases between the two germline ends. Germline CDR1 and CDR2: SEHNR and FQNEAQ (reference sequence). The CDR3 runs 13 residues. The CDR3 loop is CASCSLGDQPQHF. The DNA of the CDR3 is TGTGCCAGCTGTTCCCTGGGCGATCAGCCCCAGCATTTT. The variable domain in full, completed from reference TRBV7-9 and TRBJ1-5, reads DTGVSQNPRHKITKRGQNVTFRCDPISEHNRLYWYRQTLGQGPEFLTYFQNEAQLEKSRLLSDRFSAERPKGSFSTLEIQRTEQGDSAMYLCASCSLGDQPQHFGDGTRLSIL.

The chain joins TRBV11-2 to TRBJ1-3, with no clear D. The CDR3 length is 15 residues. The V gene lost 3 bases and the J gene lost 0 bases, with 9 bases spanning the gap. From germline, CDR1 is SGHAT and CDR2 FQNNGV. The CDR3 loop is CASSFPADSGNTIYF. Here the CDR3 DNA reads TGTGCCAGCAGCTTCCCCGCGGACTCTGGAAACACCATATATTTT.

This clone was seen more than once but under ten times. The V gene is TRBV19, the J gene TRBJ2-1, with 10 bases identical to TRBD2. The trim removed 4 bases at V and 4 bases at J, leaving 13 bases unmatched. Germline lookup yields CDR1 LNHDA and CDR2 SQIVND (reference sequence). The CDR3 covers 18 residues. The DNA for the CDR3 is TGTGCCAGTAGTACTGAACACACGGGACTAGCGAGATACAATGAGCAGTTCTTC. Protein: CASSTEHTGLARYNEQFF.

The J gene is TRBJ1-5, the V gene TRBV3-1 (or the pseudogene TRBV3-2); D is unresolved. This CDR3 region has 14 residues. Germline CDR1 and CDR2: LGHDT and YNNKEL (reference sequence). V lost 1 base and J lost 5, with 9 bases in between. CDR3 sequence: CASSQGWAYQPQHF. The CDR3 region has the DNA TGTGCCAGCAGCCAAGGTTGGGCATATCAGCCCCAGCATTTT.

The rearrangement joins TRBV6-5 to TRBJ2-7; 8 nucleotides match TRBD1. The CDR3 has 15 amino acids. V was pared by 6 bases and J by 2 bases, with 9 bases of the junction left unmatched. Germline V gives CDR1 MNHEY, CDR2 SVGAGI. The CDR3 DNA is TGTGCCAGCAGACTGACAGGGGTGGTTACCTACGAGCAGTACTTC. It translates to CASRLTGVVTYEQYF.

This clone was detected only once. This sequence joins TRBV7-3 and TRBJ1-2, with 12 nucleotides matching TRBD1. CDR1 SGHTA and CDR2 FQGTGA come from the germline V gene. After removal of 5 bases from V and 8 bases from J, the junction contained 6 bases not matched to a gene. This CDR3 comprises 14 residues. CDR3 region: CASSPGQGARGYTF. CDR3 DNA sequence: TGTGCCAGCAGCCCGGGACAGGGGGCGCGAGGCTACACCTTC. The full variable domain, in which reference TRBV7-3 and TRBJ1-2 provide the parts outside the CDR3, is GAGVSQTPSNKVTEKGKYVELRCDPISGHTALYWYRQSLGQGPEFLIYFQGTGAADDSGLPNDRFFAVRPEGSVSTLKIQRTERGDSAVYLCASSPGQGARGYTFGSGTRLTVV.

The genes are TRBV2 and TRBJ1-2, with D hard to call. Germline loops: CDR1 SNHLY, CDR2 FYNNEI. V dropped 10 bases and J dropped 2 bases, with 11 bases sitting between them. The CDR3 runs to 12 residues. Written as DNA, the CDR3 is TGTGCCACGACCCAGGCCAACTATGGCTACACCTTC. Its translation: CATTQANYGYTF.

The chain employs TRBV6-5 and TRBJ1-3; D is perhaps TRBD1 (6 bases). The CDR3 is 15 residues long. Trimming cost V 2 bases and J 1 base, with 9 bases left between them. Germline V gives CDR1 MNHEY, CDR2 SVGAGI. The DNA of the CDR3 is TGTGCCAGCAGTTACGGGGGGGCATCTGGAAACACCATATATTTT. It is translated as CASSYGGASGNTIYF.

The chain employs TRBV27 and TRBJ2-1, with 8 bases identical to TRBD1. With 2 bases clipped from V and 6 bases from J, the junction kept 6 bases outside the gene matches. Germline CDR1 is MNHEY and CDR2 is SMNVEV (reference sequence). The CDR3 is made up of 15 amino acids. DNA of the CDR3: TGTGCCAGCAGTTTAGGGACAGGTAACATCAATGAGCAGTTCTTC. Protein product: CASSLGTGNINEQFF.

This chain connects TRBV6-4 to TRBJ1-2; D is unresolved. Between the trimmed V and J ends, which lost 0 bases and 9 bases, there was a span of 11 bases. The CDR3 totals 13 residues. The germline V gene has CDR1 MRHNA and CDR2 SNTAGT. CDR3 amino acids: CASSDSKTGSYTF. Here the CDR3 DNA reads TGTGCCAGCAGTGACTCGAAGACGGGAAGCTACACCTTC.

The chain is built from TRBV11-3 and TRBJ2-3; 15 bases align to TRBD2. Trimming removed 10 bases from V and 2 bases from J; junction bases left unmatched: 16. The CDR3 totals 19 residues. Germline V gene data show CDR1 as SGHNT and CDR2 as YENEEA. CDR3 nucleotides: TGTGCCACCCAGAGACCCGGGACTAGCGGGGGGACCAACACAGATACGCAGTATTTT. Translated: CATQRPGTSGGTNTDTQYF.

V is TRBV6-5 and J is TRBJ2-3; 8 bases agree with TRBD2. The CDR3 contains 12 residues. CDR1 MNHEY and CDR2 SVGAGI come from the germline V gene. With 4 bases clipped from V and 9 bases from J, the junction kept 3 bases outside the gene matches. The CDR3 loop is CASSSSGGTQYF. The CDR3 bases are TGTGCCAGCAGTTCGAGCGGGGGAACGCAGTATTTT.

The CDR3 protein is CASRRGQGLETQYF. In DNA form, the CDR3 reads TGTGCCAGCAGGCGGGGACAGGGGCTAGAGACCCAGTACTTC. This chain connects TRBV5-6 to TRBJ2-5, with 10 bases that match TRBD1. The CDR3 is 14 amino acids. The V and J ends lost 5 bases and 4 bases, in that order; junction bases with no gene match: 5. CDR1 SGHDT and CDR2 YYEEEE come from the germline V gene. The full variable domain, its missing parts supplied by reference TRBV5-6 and TRBJ2-5, is DAGVTQSPTHLIKTRGQQVTLRCSPKSGHDTVSWYQQALGQGPQFIFQYYEEEERQRGNFPDRFSGHQFPNYSSELNVNALLLGDSALYLCASRRGQGLETQYFGPGTRLLVL.

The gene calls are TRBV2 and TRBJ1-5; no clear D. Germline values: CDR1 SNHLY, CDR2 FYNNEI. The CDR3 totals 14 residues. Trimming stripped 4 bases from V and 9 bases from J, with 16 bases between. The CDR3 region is CASSAQTEAGPQHF. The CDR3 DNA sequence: TGTGCCAGCAGTGCCCAAACCGAGGCCGGGCCCCAGCATTTT.

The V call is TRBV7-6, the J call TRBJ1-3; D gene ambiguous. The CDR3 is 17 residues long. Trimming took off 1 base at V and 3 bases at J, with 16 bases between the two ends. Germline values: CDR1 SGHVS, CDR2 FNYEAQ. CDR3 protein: CASSLDLTAVGGNTIYF. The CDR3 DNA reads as TGTGCCAGCAGCTTAGATCTGACTGCTGTAGGTGGAAACACCATATATTTT.

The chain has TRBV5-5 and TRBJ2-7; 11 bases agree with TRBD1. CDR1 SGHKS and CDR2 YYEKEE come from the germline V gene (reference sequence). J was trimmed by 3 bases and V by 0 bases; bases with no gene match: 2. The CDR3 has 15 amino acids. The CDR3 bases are TGTGCCAGCAGCTTGGCCGGGACAGGGGGCTACGAGCAGTACTTC. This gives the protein CASSLAGTGGYEQYF.

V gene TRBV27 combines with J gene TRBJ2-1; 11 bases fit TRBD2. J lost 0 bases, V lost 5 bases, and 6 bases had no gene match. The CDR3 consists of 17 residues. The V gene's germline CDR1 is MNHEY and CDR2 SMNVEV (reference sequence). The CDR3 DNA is TGTGCCAGCAGTGGGACTAGCGGATTTAGCTCCTACAATGAGCAGTTCTTC. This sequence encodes CASSGTSGFSSYNEQFF.

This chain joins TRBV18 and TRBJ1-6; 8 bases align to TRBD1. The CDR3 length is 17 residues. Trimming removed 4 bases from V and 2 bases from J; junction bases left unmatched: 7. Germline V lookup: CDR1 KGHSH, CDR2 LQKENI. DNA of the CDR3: TGTGCCAGCTCACGCGGACAGGGCGACGCCTATAATTCACCCCTCCACTTT. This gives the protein CASSRGQGDAYNSPLHF.

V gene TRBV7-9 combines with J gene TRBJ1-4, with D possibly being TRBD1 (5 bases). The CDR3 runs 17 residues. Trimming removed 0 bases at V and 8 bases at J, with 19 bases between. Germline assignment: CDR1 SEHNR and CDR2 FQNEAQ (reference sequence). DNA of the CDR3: TGTGCCAGCAGCTTAGCGCTGGTCAGGGATTACGCAGAAAAACTGTTTTTT. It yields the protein CASSLALVRDYAEKLFF. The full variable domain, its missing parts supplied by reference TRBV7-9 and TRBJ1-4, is DTGVSQNPRHKITKRGQNVTFRCDPISEHNRLYWYRQTLGQGPEFLTYFQNEAQLEKSRLLSDRFSAERPKGSFSTLEIQRTEQGDSAMYLCASSLALVRDYAEKLFFGSGTQLSVL.

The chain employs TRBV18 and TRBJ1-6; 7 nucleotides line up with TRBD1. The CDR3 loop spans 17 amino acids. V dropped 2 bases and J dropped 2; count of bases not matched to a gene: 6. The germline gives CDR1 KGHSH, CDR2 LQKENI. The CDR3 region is CASSPSTGNPYNSPLHF. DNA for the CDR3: TGTGCCAGCTCACCATCGACAGGGAACCCCTATAATTCACCCCTCCACTTT.

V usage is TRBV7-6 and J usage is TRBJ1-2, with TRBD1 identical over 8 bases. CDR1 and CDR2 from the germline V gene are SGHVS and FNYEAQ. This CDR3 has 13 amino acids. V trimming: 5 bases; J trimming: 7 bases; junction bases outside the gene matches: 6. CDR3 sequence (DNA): TGTGCCAGCAGCCCCGACAGGGGTCCTGGCTACACCTTC. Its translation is CASSPDRGPGYTF.

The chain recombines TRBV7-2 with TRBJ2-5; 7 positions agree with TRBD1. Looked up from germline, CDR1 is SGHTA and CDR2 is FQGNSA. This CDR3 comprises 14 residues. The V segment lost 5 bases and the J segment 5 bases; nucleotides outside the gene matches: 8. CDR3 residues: CASSIPTGRETQYF. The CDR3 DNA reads TGTGCCAGCAGCATCCCGACAGGGCGGGAGACCCAGTACTTC.

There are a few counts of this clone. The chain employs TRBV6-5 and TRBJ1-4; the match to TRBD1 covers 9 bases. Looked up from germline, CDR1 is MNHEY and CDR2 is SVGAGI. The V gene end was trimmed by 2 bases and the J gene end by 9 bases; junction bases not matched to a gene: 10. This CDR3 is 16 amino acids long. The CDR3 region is CASSYGGTGTGKKLFF. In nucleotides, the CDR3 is TGTGCCAGCAGTTACGGGGGGACAGGGACAGGGAAAAAACTGTTTTTT.